This entry lists 10 T cell receptor beta chains sequenced from one sample in a study of T cells after yellow fever vaccination. In TCRdb, the 5' RACE reads were re-called with MiXCR into one record per CDR3 protein. The sample lists a few hundred thousand distinct CDR3 sequences; around 5.2% were seen once. The specimen comprised CD4+ T cells sorted from PBMCs, sampled on the day of the yellow fever booster vaccination. The receptors were sampled from a man in his late teens or twenties who received the YFV17D yellow fever vaccine.

This clonotype has a count of ten or more. This chain connects TRBV15 to TRBJ1-3; unclear D gene. V was clipped by 7 bases and J by 4 bases, with 11 bases between them. Germline V CDR1 and CDR2: LNHNV, YYDKDF (reference sequence). The CDR3 extends over 13 amino acids. CDR3: CATKRGSGNTIYF. In DNA form, the CDR3 reads TGTGCCACCAAGAGAGGTTCCGGAAACACCATATATTTT.

This clonotype was seen ten or more times. One end of the junction fails to match germline, which may point to a read error. V usage is TRBV4-1 and J usage is TRBJ2-2; 7 nucleotides align to TRBD1. The CDR3 runs 16 residues. CDR1 and CDR2 from the germline V gene are MGHRA and YSYEKL. The CDR3 nucleotides are TGCGCCAGCAACCAAGCGGCTGCACAGGGGATCGGGGAGCTGTTTTTT. This codes for CASNQAAAQGIGELFF.

This clonotype was observed at least ten times. The rearrangement links TRBV7-2 to TRBJ2-7; the match to TRBD1 covers 7 bases. The V segment lost 5 bases and the J segment 4 bases; nucleotides outside the gene matches: 11. Germline V gives CDR1 SGHTA, CDR2 FQGNSA. This CDR3 is 15 amino acids long. CDR3 nucleotide sequence: TGTGCCAGCAGCACACTAATAGGGGGCCGGTACGAGCAGTACTTC. Translation: CASSTLIGGRYEQYF.

The rearrangement links TRBV10-3 to TRBJ2-5; TRBD2 might be the D (5 bases). This CDR3 contains 14 residues. The V gene's germline CDR1 is ENHRY and CDR2 SYGVKD. Trimming removed 2 bases at V and 0 bases at J, with 7 bases between. The CDR3 sequence: CAISEQDYQETQYF. CDR3 sequence (DNA): TGTGCCATCAGTGAGCAGGACTACCAAGAGACCCAGTACTTC.

V is TRBV30 and J is TRBJ2-7, with a possible D match to TRBD1 (6 bases). The V gene lost 0 bases and the J gene lost 0 bases, with 15 bases spanning the gap. This CDR3 region has 16 residues. Per the germline V gene, CDR1 is GTSNPN and CDR2 is SVGIG (reference sequence). The CDR3 DNA sequence: TGTGCCTGGAGTGTACGCCCAGGGGAAGGCTCCTACGAGCAGTACTTC. Protein: CAWSVRPGEGSYEQYF.

The table lists this clonotype with many counts. The gene calls are TRBV7-8 and TRBJ2-7, with D unresolved. The CDR3 has 12 amino acids. Germline values: CDR1 SGHVS, CDR2 FQNEAQ. Trimming removed 5 bases from V and 10 bases from J, with 15 bases in between. CDR3 region: CASSEVLTTQYF. The CDR3 DNA sequence: TGTGCCAGCAGCGAAGTACTGACAACCCAGTACTTC.

J is TRBJ1-2 and V is TRBV5-1; 7 bases agree with TRBD1. The ends lost 0 bases at V and 3 bases at J; junction bases unmatched: 2. Germline V gene lookup returns CDR1 SGHRS and CDR2 YFSETQ. The CDR3 runs to 14 residues. As DNA, the CDR3 is TGCGCCAGCAGCTTGGAGGGGACAGACTATGGCTACACCTTC. It translates to CASSLEGTDYGYTF.

This clonotype showed up just a few times. The genes are TRBV19 and TRBJ2-2, with D possibly matching TRBD2 (5 bases). V dropped 7 bases and J dropped 4 bases, with 10 bases sitting between them. The CDR3 contains 13 residues. Germline V gene sequence: CDR1 LNHDA, CDR2 SQIVND (reference sequence). CDR3 protein: CASNSGSTGELFF. Here the CDR3 DNA reads TGTGCCAGTAATTCGGGGAGCACCGGGGAGCTGTTTTTT. The complete variable domain, with remaining parts taken from reference TRBV19 and TRBJ2-2, reads DGGITQSPKYLFRKEGQNVTLSCEQNLNHDAMYWYRQDPGQGLRLIYYSQIVNDFQKGDIAEGYSVSREKKESFPLTVTSAQKNPTAFYLCASNSGSTGELFFGEGSRLTVL.

The V gene is TRBV5-1, the J gene TRBJ2-2; D uncertain. The CDR3 has 12 residues. Trimming took off 4 bases at V and 7 bases at J, with 8 bases between the two ends. The V gene's germline CDR1 is SGHRS and CDR2 YFSETQ. In DNA form, the CDR3 reads TGCGCCAGCAGCCCTTTTGGCGGGGAGCTGTTTTTT. This encodes CASSPFGGELFF.

This clonotype was observed a few times. The CDR3 here is CASSSLGAGDTEAFF. The DNA of the CDR3 is TGCGCCAGCAGCTCGCTGGGGGCTGGGGACACTGAAGCTTTCTTT. The V gene is TRBV5-1, the J gene TRBJ1-1; D perhaps matches TRBD1 (6 bases). Germline V CDR1 and CDR2: SGHRS, YFSETQ. V dropped 3 bases and J dropped 3 bases, with 15 bases sitting between them. The CDR3 runs 15 residues. The variable domain in full, completed from reference TRBV5-1 and TRBJ1-1, reads KAGVTQTPRYLIKTRGQQVTLSCSPISGHRSVSWYQQTPGQGLQFLFEYFSETQRNKGNFPGRFSGRQFSNSRSEMNVSTLELGDSALYLCASSSLGAGDTEAFFGQGTRLTVV.